This TCR beta chain is from a study of blood T cells in healthy people across ages. The authors ran a second PCR of roughly 7 to 11 cycles using a sample-barcoded 5' primer and a J-beta primer mix. MiXCR, run by TCRdb on the 5' RACE reads, gives a single entry per CDR3 protein. The table records more than 700,000 distinct CDR3 sequences, about 55% of them present only once. Trimming removed 6 bases from V and 7 bases from J, with 37 bases in between. The CDR3 length is 21 residues. CDR1 is MNHEY and CDR2 is SMNVEV in the germline V gene (reference sequence). This receptor was identified in a man older than 75 in good health. The chain combines TRBV27 with TRBJ2-1; maybe TRBD2 (6 bases). The sample consisted of blood. Here the CDR3 reads CASSSQPFGGSRGPRENEQFF. As DNA, the CDR3 is TGTGCCAGCAGCTCACAGCCTTTCGGGGGTAGCAGAGGACCTAGGGAGAATGAGCAGTTCTTC.